The TCR beta chain described here comes from a study of CD8 T cells in ankylosing spondylitis. Study outcomes and limitations: For ankylosing spondylitis blood, a TCR beta motif of seven to nine highly homologous variants appeared characteristic. Prior work had noted some motif variants in reactive arthritis blood and synovial fluid.

Each TCR beta library was made by quantitative 5'-RACE that incorporated molecular barcodes. TCRdb fed the 5' RACE reads into MiXCR, producing one record per CDR3 protein. This repertoire shows about 220,000 distinct CDR3 sequences, roughly a tenth found once; its top ten account for less than 25%. This clonotype showed up just a few times. Its cognate antigen is unknown. Looked up from germline, CDR1 is DFQATT and CDR2 is SNEGSKA (reference sequence). This CDR3 region has 14 residues. V gave up 4 bases and J gave up 5 bases, with 14 bases separating them. Sequenced: blood, either unsorted or a sorted T cell fraction (not recorded which). The clonotype was recovered from a male donor with ankylosing spondylitis or in good health (not recorded which). The rearrangement joins TRBV20-1 to TRBJ1-4; D may be TRBD1 (6 bases). The CDR3 DNA reads as TGCAGTGCTATTAACAGGGAGGGGAATGAAAAACTGTTTTTT. This gives the protein CSAINREGNEKLFF.